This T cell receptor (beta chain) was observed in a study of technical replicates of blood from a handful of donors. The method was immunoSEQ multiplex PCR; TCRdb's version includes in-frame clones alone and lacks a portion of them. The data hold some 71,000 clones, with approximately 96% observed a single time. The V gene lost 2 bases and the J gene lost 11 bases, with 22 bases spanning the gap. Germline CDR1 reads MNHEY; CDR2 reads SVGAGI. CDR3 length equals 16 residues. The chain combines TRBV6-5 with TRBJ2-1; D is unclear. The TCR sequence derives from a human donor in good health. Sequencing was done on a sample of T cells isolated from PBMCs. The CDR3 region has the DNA TGTGCCAGCAGTTACACATTGACACGGTTCAATGACAAGCAGTTCTTC. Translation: CASSYTLTRFNDKQFF.